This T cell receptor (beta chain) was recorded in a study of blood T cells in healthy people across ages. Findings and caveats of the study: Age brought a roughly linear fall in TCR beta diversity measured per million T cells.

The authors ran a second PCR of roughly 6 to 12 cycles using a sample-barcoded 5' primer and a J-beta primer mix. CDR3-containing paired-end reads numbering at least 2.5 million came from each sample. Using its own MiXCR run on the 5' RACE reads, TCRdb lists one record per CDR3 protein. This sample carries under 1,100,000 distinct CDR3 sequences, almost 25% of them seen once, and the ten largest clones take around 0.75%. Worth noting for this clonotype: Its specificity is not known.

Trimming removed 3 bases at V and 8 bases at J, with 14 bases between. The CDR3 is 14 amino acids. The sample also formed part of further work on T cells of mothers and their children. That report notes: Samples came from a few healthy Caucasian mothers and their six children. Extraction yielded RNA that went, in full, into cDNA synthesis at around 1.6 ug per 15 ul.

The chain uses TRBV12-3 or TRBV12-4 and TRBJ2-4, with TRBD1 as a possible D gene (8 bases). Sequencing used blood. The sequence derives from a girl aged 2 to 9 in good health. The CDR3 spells CASSFRTGGDIQYF. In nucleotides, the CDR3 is TGTGCCAGCAGTTTTAGAACAGGGGGGGACATTCAGTACTTC.